These 17 T cell receptor beta chains came from one sample sequenced in a study of shared clonotypes between healthy human individuals. Data came from immunoSEQ multiplex PCR; TCRdb stores just in-frame clones and leaves some out. The sample has roughly 510,000 clones; nearly 80% are singletons. Material for sequencing was PBMCs. The source of these receptors is a woman between 40 and 55 years old in good health. Some clones in this sample may be carry-over from other donors' samples.

The chain uses TRBV5-1 and TRBJ1-2; D gene unclear. The CDR3 loop spans 11 amino acids. In germline, CDR1 is SGHRS, CDR2 YFSETQ. V lost 4 bases to trimming and J lost 8 bases, with 9 bases between them. The CDR3 spells CASSDQLGYTF. CDR3 nucleotide sequence: TGCGCCAGCAGCGATCAACTGGGCTACACCTTC.

The gene calls are TRBV9 and TRBJ2-3; D not resolved. The CDR3 extends over 15 amino acids. CDR1 SGDLS and CDR2 YYNGEE come from the germline V gene. The V end was cut by 0 bases, the J end by 0 bases, with 8 bases between. CDR3 sequence: CASSVGTVSTDTQYF. The CDR3, as DNA: TGTGCCAGCAGCGTAGGGACGGTTAGCACAGATACGCAGTATTTT.

The chain carries TRBV10-3 and TRBJ1-1; 7 bases fit TRBD1. The CDR3 has 14 residues. V was pared by 6 bases and J by 1 base, with 5 bases of the junction left unmatched. Germline assignment: CDR1 ENHRY and CDR2 SYGVKD. The CDR3 region has the DNA TGTGCCATCAGCCGGGACAGATCGAACACTGAAGCTTTCTTT. Translated, it gives CAISRDRSNTEAFF.

The chain combines TRBV5-1 with TRBJ1-4; D is possibly TRBD1 (5 bases). The germline V gene has CDR1 SGHRS and CDR2 YFSETQ. Trimming removed 0 bases at V and 7 bases at J, with 10 bases between. This CDR3 region has 14 residues. This CDR3 reads CASSLGQQSEKLFF. The CDR3 DNA sequence: TGCGCCAGCAGCTTGGGACAGCAATCTGAAAAACTGTTTTTT.

This chain connects TRBV30 to TRBJ2-1; 9 bases agree with TRBD2. V trimming: 0 bases; J trimming: 7 bases; junction bases outside the gene matches: 4. The CDR3 loop spans 14 amino acids. The germline V gene has CDR1 GTSNPN and CDR2 SVGIG (reference sequence). The CDR3 here is CAWSVGSGSNEQFF. As DNA, the CDR3 is TGTGCCTGGAGTGTTGGTAGCGGGAGTAATGAGCAGTTCTTC.

CDR3 sequence reads: CASSETLQGSSYNEQFF. The CDR3 coding sequence is TGTGCCAGCAGTGAAACCCTCCAAGGGAGCTCCTACAATGAGCAGTTCTTC. The chain uses TRBV6-1 and TRBJ2-1; D might be TRBD2 (5 bases). The CDR3 is 17 amino acids. The V gene's germline CDR1 is MNHNS and CDR2 SASEGT. V lost 2 bases and J lost 0, with 14 bases in between.

The chain has TRBV6-6 and TRBJ2-7; a possible D gene is TRBD2 (5 bases). This CDR3 has 14 residues. The V gene's germline CDR1 is MNHNY and CDR2 SVGAGI (reference sequence). V lost 5 bases and J 3 bases, leaving 14 bases between the germline ends. The chain's CDR3 is CASSQNDGIYEQYF. CDR3 DNA: TGTGCCAGCAGTCAAAACGACGGGATCTACGAGCAGTACTTC.

This clone was counted between two and nine times. This chain joins TRBV25-1 and TRBJ1-1; D remains ambiguous. Germline V gives CDR1 MGHDK, CDR2 SYGVNS. V lost 6 bases and J lost 0, with 8 bases in between. This CDR3 comprises 13 residues. The CDR3 nucleotides read TGTGCCAGCAGACAGAGCATGAACACTGAAGCTTTCTTT. Amino acid sequence: CASRQSMNTEAFF.

This chain links TRBV14 with TRBJ2-3; perhaps TRBD1 as D (6 bases). CDR1 and CDR2 (germline): SGHDN, FVKESK. CDR3 length: 17 residues. V lost 2 bases to trimming and J lost 5 bases, with 20 bases between them. CDR3 sequence reads: CASSQYTWAGAGDTQYF. In nucleotides, the CDR3 is TGTGCCAGCAGCCAATACACGTGGGCAGGGGCAGGAGATACGCAGTATTTT.

The chain employs TRBV7-2 and TRBJ2-7; TRBD2 agrees at 7 bases. CDR1 SGHTA and CDR2 FQGNSA come from the germline V gene. J lost 0 bases, V lost 7 bases, and 12 bases had no gene match. This CDR3 region has 16 residues. CDR3 sequence reads: CASTPPREPDSYEQYF. The CDR3 DNA sequence: TGTGCCAGCACCCCCCCGCGGGAGCCCGACTCCTACGAGCAGTACTTC. The full variable domain, completed using reference TRBV7-2 and TRBJ2-7, is GAGVSQSPSNKVTEKGKDVELRCDPISGHTALYWYRQSLGQGLEFLIYFQGNSAPDKSGLPSDRFSAERTGGSVSTLTIQRTQQEDSAVYLCASTPPREPDSYEQYFGPGTRLTVT.

This clone was counted only a few times. The chain couples TRBV4-2 to TRBJ2-1; 9 nucleotides line up with TRBD2. The CDR3 totals 15 residues. V shed 0 bases, J shed 9 bases, and the junction held 6 bases outside the gene matches. The V gene's germline CDR1 is LGHNA and CDR2 YNFKEQ. The CDR3 protein is CASSQDAGGPFEQFF. The CDR3, as DNA: TGTGCCAGCAGCCAAGATGCGGGAGGGCCGTTTGAGCAGTTCTTC.

This chain connects TRBV7-9 to TRBJ2-7; 10 bases align to TRBD1. The CDR3 has 13 amino acids. Germline V gene sequence: CDR1 SEHNR, CDR2 FQNEAQ (reference sequence). The V and J ends lost 4 bases and 5 bases, in that order; junction bases with no gene match: 2. The DNA of the CDR3 is TGTGCCAGCAGCTCGGGACAGGGGAACGAGCAGTACTTC. It translates to CASSSGQGNEQYF. The full variable domain, in which reference TRBV7-9 and TRBJ2-7 provide the parts outside the CDR3, is DTGVSQNPRHKITKRGQNVTFRCDPISEHNRLYWYRQTLGQGPEFLTYFQNEAQLEKSRLLSDRFSAERPKGSFSTLEIQRTEQGDSAMYLCASSSGQGNEQYFGPGTRLTVT.

The chain carries TRBV27 and TRBJ1-3; D perhaps matches TRBD1 (5 bases). The CDR3 spans 15 residues. Between the trimmed V and J ends, which lost 5 bases and 4 bases, there was a span of 15 bases. Germline V gene lookup returns CDR1 MNHEY and CDR2 SMNVEV (reference sequence). The CDR3 reads CASSDYRDPGNTIYF. In DNA, the CDR3 is TGTGCCAGCAGTGATTACCGGGACCCAGGAAACACCATATATTTT.

The J gene is TRBJ2-3, the V gene TRBV7-2, with D possibly matching TRBD1 (5 bases). The germline V gene has CDR1 SGHTA and CDR2 FQGNSA. The CDR3 contains 16 residues. V gave up 0 bases and J gave up 5 bases, with 15 bases separating them. The CDR3 DNA is TGTGCCAGCAGCTTAGCTGCGACACAGGACGGAGATACGCAGTATTTT. Protein: CASSLAATQDGDTQYF. Full variable domain (rest looked up from reference TRBV7-2 and TRBJ2-3): GAGVSQSPSNKVTEKGKDVELRCDPISGHTALYWYRQSLGQGLEFLIYFQGNSAPDKSGLPSDRFSAERTGGSVSTLTIQRTQQEDSAVYLCASSLAATQDGDTQYFGPGTRLTVL.

The chain recombines TRBV21-1 with TRBJ2-4; the listed D gene, TRBD2, was not tested against the DNA. TRBV21-1 is a known pseudogene. The CDR3 extends over 19 amino acids. The chain's CDR3 is CASSTPGLPLGRTKNIQYF. The CDR3 DNA reads TGTGCCAGCAGCACCCCGGGACTCCCCCTGGGACGTACCAAAAACATTCAGTACTTC.

The chain employs TRBV6-5 and TRBJ2-7, with D hard to call. Trimming took 5 bases from V and 6 from J, leaving 17 bases between them. This CDR3 is built from 14 residues. Germline CDR1 reads MNHEY; CDR2 reads SVGAGI. The CDR3: CASSPLTPKLEQYF. The CDR3 DNA sequence: TGTGCCAGCAGTCCTCTGACACCTAAGCTCGAGCAGTACTTC.

This chain links TRBV11-3 with TRBJ2-4, with D perhaps TRBD2 (5 bases). The CDR3 is 14 amino acids. V was pared by 1 base and J by 7 bases, with 11 bases between. Germline values: CDR1 SGHNT, CDR2 YENEEA. The CDR3 region has the DNA TGTGCCAGCAGCTTAGCGGGGTCGGATAACATTCAGTACTTC. Its translation: CASSLAGSDNIQYF.